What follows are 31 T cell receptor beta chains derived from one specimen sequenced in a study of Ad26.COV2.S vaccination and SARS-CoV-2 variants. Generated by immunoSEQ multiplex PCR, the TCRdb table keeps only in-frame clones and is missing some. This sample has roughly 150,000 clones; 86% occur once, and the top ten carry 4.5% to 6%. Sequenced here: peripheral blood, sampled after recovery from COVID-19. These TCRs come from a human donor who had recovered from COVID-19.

CDR3 DNA sequence: TGTGCCAGCAGTCCGTGGGGGAGCGATGAAAAACTGTTTTTT. Protein sequence: CASSPWGSDEKLFF. The chain has TRBV6-5 and TRBJ1-4; D may be TRBD1 (5 bases). The germline gives CDR1 MNHEY, CDR2 SVGAGI. V was pared by 5 bases and J by 6 bases, with 13 bases between. The CDR3 sequence is 14 residues long.

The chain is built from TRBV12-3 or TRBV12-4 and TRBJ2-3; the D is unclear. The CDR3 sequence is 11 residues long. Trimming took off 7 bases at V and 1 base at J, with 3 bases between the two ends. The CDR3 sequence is CASTRTDTQYF. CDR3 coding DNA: TGTGCCAGCACCCGCACAGATACGCAGTATTTT.

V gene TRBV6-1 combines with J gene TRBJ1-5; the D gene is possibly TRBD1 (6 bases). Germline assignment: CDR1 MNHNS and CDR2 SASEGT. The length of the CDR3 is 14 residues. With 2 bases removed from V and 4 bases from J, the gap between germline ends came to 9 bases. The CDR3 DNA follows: TGTGCCAGCAGTGAATGGGACACTAATCAGCCCCAGCATTTT. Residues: CASSEWDTNQPQHF.

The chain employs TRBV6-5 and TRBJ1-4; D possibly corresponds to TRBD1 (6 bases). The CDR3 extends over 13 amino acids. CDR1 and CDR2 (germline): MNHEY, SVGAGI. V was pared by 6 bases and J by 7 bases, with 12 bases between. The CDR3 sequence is CASSPLGGEKLFF. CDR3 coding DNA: TGTGCCAGCAGCCCCCTAGGGGGTGAAAAACTGTTTTTT.

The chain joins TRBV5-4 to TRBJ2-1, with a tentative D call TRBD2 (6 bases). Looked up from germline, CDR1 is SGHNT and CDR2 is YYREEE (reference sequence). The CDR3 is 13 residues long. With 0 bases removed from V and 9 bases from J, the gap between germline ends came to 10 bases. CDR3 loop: CASSLVGGGEQFF. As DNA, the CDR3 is TGTGCCAGCAGCTTGGTCGGGGGTGGTGAGCAGTTCTTC. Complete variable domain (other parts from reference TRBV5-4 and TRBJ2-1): ETGVTQSPTHLIKTRGQQVTLRCSSQSGHNTVSWYQQALGQGPQFIFQYYREEENGRGNFPPRFSGLQFPNYSSELNVNALELDDSALYLCASSLVGGGEQFFGPGTRLTVL.

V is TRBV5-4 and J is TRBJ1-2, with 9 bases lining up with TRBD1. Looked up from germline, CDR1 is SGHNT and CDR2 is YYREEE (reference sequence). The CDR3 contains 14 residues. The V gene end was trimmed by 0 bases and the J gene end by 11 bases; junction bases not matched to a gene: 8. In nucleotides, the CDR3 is TGTGCCAGCAGCTTGGCGGGACAGGGCTTATATTACACCTTC. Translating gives CASSLAGQGLYYTF. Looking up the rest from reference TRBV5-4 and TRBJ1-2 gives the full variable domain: ETGVTQSPTHLIKTRGQQVTLRCSSQSGHNTVSWYQQALGQGPQFIFQYYREEENGRGNFPPRFSGLQFPNYSSELNVNALELDDSALYLCASSLAGQGLYYTFGSGTRLTVV.

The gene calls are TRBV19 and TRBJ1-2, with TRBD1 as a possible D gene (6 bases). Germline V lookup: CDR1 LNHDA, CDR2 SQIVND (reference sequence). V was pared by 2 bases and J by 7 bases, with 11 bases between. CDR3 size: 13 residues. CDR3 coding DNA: TGTGCCAGTAGTATACTGGACAGCCCTGGCTACACCTTC. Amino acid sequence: CASSILDSPGYTF. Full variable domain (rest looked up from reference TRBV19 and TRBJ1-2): DGGITQSPKYLFRKEGQNVTLSCEQNLNHDAMYWYRQDPGQGLRLIYYSQIVNDFQKGDIAEGYSVSREKKESFPLTVTSAQKNPTAFYLCASSILDSPGYTFGSGTRLTVV.

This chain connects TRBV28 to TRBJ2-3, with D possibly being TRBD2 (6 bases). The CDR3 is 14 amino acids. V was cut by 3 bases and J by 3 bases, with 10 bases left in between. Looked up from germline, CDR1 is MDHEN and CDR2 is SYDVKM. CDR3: CASSFRGVTDTQYF. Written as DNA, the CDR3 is TGTGCCAGCAGTTTTCGCGGGGTGACAGATACGCAGTATTTT.

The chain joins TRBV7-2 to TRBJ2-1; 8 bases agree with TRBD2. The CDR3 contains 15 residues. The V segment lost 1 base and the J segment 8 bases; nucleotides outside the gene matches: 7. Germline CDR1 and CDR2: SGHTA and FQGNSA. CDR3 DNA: TGTGCCAGCAGCTTAGTAGGCGGGGGGACGGATGAGCAGTTCTTC. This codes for CASSLVGGGTDEQFF.

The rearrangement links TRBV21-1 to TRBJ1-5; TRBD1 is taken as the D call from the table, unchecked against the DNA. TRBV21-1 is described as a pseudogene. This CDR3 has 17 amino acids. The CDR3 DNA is TGTGCCAGCAGCAAAGCCTGGACAGGGGGCTCCAATCAGCCCCAGCATTTT. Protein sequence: CASSKAWTGGSNQPQHF.

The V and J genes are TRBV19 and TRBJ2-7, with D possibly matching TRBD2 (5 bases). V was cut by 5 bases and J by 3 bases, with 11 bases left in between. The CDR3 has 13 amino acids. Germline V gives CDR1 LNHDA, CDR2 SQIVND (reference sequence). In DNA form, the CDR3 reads TGTGCCAGTAGTTCTGAGGGAGACTACGAGCAGTACTTC. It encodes CASSSEGDYEQYF.

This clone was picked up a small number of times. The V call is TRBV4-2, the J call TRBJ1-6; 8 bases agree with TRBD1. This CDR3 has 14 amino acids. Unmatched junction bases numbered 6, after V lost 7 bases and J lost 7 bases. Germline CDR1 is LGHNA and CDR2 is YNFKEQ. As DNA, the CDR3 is TGTGCCAGCAAGGGGGGACAGGAAAATTCACCCCTCCACTTT. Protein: CASKGGQENSPLHF.

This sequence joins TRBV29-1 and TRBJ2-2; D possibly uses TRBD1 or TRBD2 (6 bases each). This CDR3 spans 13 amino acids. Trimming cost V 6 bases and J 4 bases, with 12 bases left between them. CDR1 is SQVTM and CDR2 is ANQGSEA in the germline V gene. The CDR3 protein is CSVGTLATGELFF. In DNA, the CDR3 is TGCAGCGTGGGGACACTAGCCACCGGGGAGCTGTTTTTT.

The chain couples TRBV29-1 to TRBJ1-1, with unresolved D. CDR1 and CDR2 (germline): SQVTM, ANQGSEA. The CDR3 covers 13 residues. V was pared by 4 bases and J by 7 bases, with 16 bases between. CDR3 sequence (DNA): TGCAGCGTTGCCCTGAAGTCGGGCTTTGAAGCTTTCTTT. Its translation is CSVALKSGFEAFF.

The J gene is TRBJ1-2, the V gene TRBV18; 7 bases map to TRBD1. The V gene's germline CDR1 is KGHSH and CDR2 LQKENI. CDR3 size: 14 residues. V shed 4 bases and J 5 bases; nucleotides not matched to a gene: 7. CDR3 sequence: CASSQGQASYGYTF. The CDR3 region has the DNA TGTGCCAGCTCACAAGGACAGGCTTCATATGGCTACACCTTC.

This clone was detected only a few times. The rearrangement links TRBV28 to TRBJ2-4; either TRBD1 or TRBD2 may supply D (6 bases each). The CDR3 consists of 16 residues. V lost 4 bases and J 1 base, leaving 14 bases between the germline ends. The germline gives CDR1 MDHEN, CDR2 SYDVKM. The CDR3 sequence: CASSSHGGVAKNIQYF. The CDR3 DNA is TGTGCCAGCAGTTCCCACGGGGGCGTGGCCAAAAACATTCAGTACTTC.

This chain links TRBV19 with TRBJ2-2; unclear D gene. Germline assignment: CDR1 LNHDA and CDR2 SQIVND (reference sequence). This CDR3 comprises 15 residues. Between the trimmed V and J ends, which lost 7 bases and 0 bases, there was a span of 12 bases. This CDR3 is CASTASATNTGELFF. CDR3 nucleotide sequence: TGTGCCAGTACCGCGTCGGCTACGAACACCGGGGAGCTGTTTTTT. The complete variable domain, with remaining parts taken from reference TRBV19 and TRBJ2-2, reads DGGITQSPKYLFRKEGQNVTLSCEQNLNHDAMYWYRQDPGQGLRLIYYSQIVNDFQKGDIAEGYSVSREKKESFPLTVTSAQKNPTAFYLCASTASATNTGELFFGEGSRLTVL.

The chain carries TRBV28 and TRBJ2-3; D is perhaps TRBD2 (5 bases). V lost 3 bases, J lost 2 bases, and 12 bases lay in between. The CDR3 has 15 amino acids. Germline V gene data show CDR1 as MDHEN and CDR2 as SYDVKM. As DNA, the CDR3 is TGTGCCAGCAGTTTGACCGGACTCGCCACAGATACGCAGTATTTT. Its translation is CASSLTGLATDTQYF.

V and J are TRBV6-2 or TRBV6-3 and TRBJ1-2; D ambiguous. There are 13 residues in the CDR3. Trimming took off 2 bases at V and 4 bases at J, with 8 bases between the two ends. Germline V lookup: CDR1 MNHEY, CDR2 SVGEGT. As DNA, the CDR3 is TGTGCCAGCAGTTACCTACCCGCCTATGGCTACACCTTC. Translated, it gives CASSYLPAYGYTF.

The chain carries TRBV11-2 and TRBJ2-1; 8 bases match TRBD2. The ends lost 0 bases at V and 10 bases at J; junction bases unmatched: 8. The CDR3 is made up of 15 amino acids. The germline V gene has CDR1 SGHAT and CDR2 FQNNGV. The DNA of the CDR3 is TGTGCCAGCAGCTTAGATCCGTCTACTAGCGGAGAGCAGTTCTTC. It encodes CASSLDPSTSGEQFF.

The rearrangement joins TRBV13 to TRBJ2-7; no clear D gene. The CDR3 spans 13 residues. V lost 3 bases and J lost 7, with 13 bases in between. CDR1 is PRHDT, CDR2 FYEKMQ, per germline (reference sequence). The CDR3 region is CASSFLALTEQYF. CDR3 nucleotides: TGTGCCAGCAGCTTTCTGGCCCTAACAGAGCAGTACTTC.

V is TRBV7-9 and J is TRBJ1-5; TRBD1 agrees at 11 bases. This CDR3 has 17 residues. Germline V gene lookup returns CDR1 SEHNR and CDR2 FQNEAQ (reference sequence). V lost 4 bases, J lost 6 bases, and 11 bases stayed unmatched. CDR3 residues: CASSSFRDRGEGQPQHF. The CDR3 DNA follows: TGTGCCAGCAGCTCTTTCCGGGACAGGGGGGAGGGTCAGCCCCAGCATTTT.

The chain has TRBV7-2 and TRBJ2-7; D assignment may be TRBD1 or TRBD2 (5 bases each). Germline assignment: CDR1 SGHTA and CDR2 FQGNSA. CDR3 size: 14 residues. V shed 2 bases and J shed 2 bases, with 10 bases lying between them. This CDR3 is CASSLSWGTYEQYF. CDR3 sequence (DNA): TGTGCCAGCAGCTTATCGTGGGGGACCTACGAGCAGTACTTC.

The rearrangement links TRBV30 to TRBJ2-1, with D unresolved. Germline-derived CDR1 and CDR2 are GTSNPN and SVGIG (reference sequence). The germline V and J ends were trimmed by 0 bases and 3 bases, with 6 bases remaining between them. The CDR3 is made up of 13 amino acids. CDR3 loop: CAWSVPSYNEQFF. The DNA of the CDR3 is TGTGCCTGGAGTGTTCCCAGCTACAATGAGCAGTTCTTC.

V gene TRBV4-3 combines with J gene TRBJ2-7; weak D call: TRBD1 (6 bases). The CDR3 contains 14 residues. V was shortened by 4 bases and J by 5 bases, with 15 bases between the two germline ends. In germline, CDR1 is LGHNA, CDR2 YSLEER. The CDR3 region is CASSPLNRVHEQYF. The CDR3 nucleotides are TGCGCCAGCAGCCCGCTCAACAGGGTCCACGAGCAGTACTTC.

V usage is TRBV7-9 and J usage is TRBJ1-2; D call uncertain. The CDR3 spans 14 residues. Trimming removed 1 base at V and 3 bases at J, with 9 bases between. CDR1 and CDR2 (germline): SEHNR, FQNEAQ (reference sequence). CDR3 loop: CASSLVPDYYGYTF. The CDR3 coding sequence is TGTGCCAGCAGCTTAGTGCCAGATTACTATGGCTACACCTTC.

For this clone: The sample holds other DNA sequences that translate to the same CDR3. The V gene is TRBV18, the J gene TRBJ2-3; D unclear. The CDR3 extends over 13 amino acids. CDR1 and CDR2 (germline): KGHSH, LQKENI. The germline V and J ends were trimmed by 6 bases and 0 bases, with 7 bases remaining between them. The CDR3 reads CASSVPSTDTQYF. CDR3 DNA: TGTGCCAGCTCCGTCCCTAGCACAGATACGCAGTATTTT.

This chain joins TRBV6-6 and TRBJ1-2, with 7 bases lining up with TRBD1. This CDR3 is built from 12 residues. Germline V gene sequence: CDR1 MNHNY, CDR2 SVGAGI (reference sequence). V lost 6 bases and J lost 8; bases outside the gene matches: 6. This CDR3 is CASSHGQEGYTF. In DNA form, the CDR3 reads TGTGCCAGCAGCCACGGACAGGAAGGCTACACCTTC.

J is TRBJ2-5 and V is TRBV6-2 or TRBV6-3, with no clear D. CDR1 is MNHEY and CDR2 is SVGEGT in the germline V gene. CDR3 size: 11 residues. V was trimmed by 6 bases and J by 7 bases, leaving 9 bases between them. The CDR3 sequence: CASSFSGTQYF. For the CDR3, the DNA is TGTGCCAGCAGCTTCTCGGGGACCCAGTACTTC.

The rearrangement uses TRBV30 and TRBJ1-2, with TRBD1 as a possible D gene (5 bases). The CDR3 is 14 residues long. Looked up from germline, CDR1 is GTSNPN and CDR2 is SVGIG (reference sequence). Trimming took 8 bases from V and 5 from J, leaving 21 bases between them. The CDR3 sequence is CAKGGTLDDYGYTF. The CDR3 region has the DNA TGTGCCAAAGGAGGGACCCTCGACGATTATGGCTACACCTTC.

The CDR3 DNA is TGCGCCAGCAGCCAAGATGCAGCGCTACCCACAGATACGCAGTATTTT. It translates to CASSQDAALPTDTQYF. The rearrangement uses TRBV4-3 and TRBJ2-3; D is unresolved. The germline V and J ends were trimmed by 0 bases and 2 bases, with 12 bases remaining between them. Germline lookup yields CDR1 LGHNA and CDR2 YSLEER. The CDR3 runs 16 residues.